What follows are 17 T cell receptor beta chains derived from one specimen sequenced in a study of cytomegalovirus exposure and HLA in healthy donors. The PCR was carried out with 60 Vbeta primers and 13 Jbeta primers. The repertoire was sequenced with immunoSEQ multiplex PCR; TCRdb's copy has only in-frame clones and lacks some. The sample has some 150,000 clones; around 80% are singletons. The sample comprised PBMCs. The source of these receptors is a man under 40 in good health and CMV-seropositive.

This chain uses TRBV4-1 with TRBJ1-2; no clear D. This CDR3 has 15 amino acids. The germline V and J ends were trimmed by 0 bases and 6 bases, with 14 bases remaining between them. Per germline, CDR1 MGHRA and CDR2 YSYEKL. CDR3 DNA: TGCGCCAGCAGCCAAGATCTGACCGGGAATGATGGCTACACCTTC. The encoded protein is CASSQDLTGNDGYTF.

The chain employs TRBV19 and TRBJ2-2, with a weak D call TRBD1 (6 bases). Germline values: CDR1 LNHDA, CDR2 SQIVND (reference sequence). With 8 bases removed from V and 2 bases from J, the gap between germline ends came to 15 bases. The CDR3 sequence is 15 residues long. The chain's CDR3 is CASRPPRGNTGELFF. Written as DNA, the CDR3 is TGTGCCAGTCGGCCCCCCAGGGGAAACACCGGGGAGCTGTTTTTT.

The J gene is TRBJ1-6, the V gene TRBV6-5, with D perhaps matching TRBD1 (6 bases). V lost 0 bases, J lost 9 bases, and 15 bases lay in between. CDR3 length equals 16 residues. Germline loops: CDR1 MNHEY, CDR2 SVGAGI. The CDR3 loop reads CASSYSTPQGSSPLHF. DNA of the CDR3: TGTGCCAGCAGTTACTCGACCCCCCAGGGGTCTTCACCCCTCCACTTT.

The V and J genes are TRBV5-1 and TRBJ1-5, with D hard to call. The V gene's germline CDR1 is SGHRS and CDR2 YFSETQ. The CDR3 spans 13 residues. The germline V and J ends were trimmed by 0 bases and 9 bases, with 10 bases remaining between them. CDR3 sequence reads: CASSLDQYMPQHF. CDR3 in DNA: TGCGCCAGCAGCTTGGACCAGTATATGCCCCAGCATTTT.

This clone was counted a single time. Written as DNA, the CDR3 is TGTGCCAGTAGTCAGACTAGCGGAGCCTACGAGCAGTACTTC. Protein: CASSQTSGAYEQYF. The chain employs TRBV19 and TRBJ2-7; 9 nucleotides align to TRBD2. V lost 5 bases and J lost 2; bases outside the gene matches: 4. From germline, CDR1 is LNHDA and CDR2 SQIVND (reference sequence). The CDR3 consists of 14 residues.

The chain uses TRBV5-4 and TRBJ2-5; D possibly corresponds to TRBD1 (5 bases). CDR3 length: 14 amino acids. The ends were cut back, 5 bases at V and 3 bases at J, with 14 bases in the middle. CDR1 is SGHNT, CDR2 YYREEE, per germline (reference sequence). The CDR3: CASSAPAGKETQYF. DNA for the CDR3: TGTGCCAGCAGTGCCCCCGCAGGGAAAGAGACCCAGTACTTC.

The rearrangement links TRBV19 to TRBJ1-2; 12 bases are a match to TRBD1. The length of the CDR3 is 15 residues. Germline values: CDR1 LNHDA, CDR2 SQIVND (reference sequence). V was clipped by 3 bases and J by 6 bases; unmatched bases: 5. CDR3 bases: TGTGCCAGTAGTATTGGGACAGGGGGCGCGAATGGCTACACCTTC. Its translation: CASSIGTGGANGYTF.

The gene calls are TRBV9 and TRBJ1-2, with D tentatively TRBD1 (5 bases). CDR3 length: 16 amino acids. The germline CDR1 and CDR2 sequences are SGDLS and YYNGEE. V was trimmed by 4 bases and J by 4 bases, leaving 20 bases between them. CDR3 protein: CASSPPTVPNSYGYTF. The CDR3 nucleotides are TGTGCCAGCAGCCCACCGACAGTTCCTAACTCCTATGGCTACACCTTC.

The chain carries TRBV12-5 and TRBJ1-5; 9 nucleotides line up with TRBD1. The V gene end was trimmed by 2 bases and the J gene end by 2 bases; junction bases not matched to a gene: 1. Germline V gene sequence: CDR1 LGHNT, CDR2 FRNRAP. The CDR3 spans 15 residues. This CDR3 reads CASGLRQGGNQPQHF. CDR3 DNA sequence: TGTGCTAGTGGTTTGAGACAGGGGGGCAATCAGCCCCAGCATTTT.

The chain recombines TRBV28 with TRBJ1-5; D gene uncertain. Germline values: CDR1 MDHEN, CDR2 SYDVKM. This CDR3 spans 11 amino acids. V was pared by 4 bases and J by 8 bases, with 6 bases between. The CDR3 is CASSWAEPQHF. The CDR3 DNA follows: TGTGCCAGCAGTTGGGCCGAGCCCCAGCATTTT.

This clone was recorded a few times. V usage is TRBV28 and J usage is TRBJ1-2, with TRBD1 matching over 8 bases. V dropped 6 bases and J dropped 6; count of bases not matched to a gene: 12. CDR3 length: 15 residues. Germline lookup yields CDR1 MDHEN and CDR2 SYDVKM. The CDR3 sequence is CASRPDREGVDGYTF. The CDR3, as DNA: TGTGCCAGCAGGCCGGACAGGGAAGGTGTCGATGGCTACACCTTC.

This clone was detected only once. The sample carries other DNA sequences with the same CDR3. The rearrangement uses TRBV7-9 and TRBJ2-3; no clear D. With 4 bases removed from V and 1 base from J, the gap between germline ends came to 6 bases. The germline gives CDR1 SEHNR, CDR2 FQNEAQ (reference sequence). This CDR3 is built from 13 residues. Written as DNA, the CDR3 is TGTGCCAGCAGCTCTCAGGGCACAGATACGCAGTATTTT. It codes for CASSSQGTDTQYF.

This rearrangement joins TRBV5-5 to TRBJ2-1; perhaps TRBD1 as D (6 bases). V was pared by 0 bases and J by 6 bases, with 16 bases between. Germline CDR1 and CDR2: SGHKS and YYEKEE (reference sequence). The CDR3 is made up of 16 amino acids. The CDR3 loop reads CASSLGQGSGRNEQFF. Here the CDR3 DNA reads TGTGCCAGCAGCTTGGGGCAGGGGTCAGGGCGCAATGAGCAGTTCTTC. The full variable domain, completed using reference TRBV5-5 and TRBJ2-1, is DAGVTQSPTHLIKTRGQQVTLRCSPISGHKSVSWYQQVLGQGPQFIFQYYEKEERGRGNFPDRFSARQFPNYSSELNVNALLLGDSALYLCASSLGQGSGRNEQFFGPGTRLTVL.

V gene TRBV15 combines with J gene TRBJ1-2; D may be TRBD1 (5 bases). V was cut by 0 bases and J by 11 bases, with 10 bases left in between. Germline CDR1 is LNHNV and CDR2 is YYDKDF (reference sequence). The CDR3 is 12 amino acids. The CDR3 DNA follows: TGTGCCACCAGCAGAGACAGGGCGTCTTACACCTTC. Translation gives CATSRDRASYTF.

The rearrangement joins TRBV14 to TRBJ2-3; possibly TRBD1 for D (6 bases). Germline V CDR1 and CDR2: SGHDN, FVKESK. The CDR3 consists of 16 residues. The V gene lost 1 base and the J gene lost 2 bases, with 13 bases spanning the gap. As DNA, the CDR3 is TGTGCCAGCAGCCAAGGCCTGGACAGAGCCACAGATACGCAGTATTTT. Translating it yields CASSQGLDRATDTQYF.

CDR3 sequence reads: CSVDGRWETGSYEQYF. The CDR3 DNA reads as TGCAGCGTTGACGGAAGGTGGGAGACAGGCTCCTACGAGCAGTACTTC. This chain links TRBV29-1 with TRBJ2-7; perhaps TRBD1 as D (6 bases). CDR3 size: 16 residues. From germline, CDR1 is SQVTM and CDR2 ANQGSEA. V was clipped by 3 bases and J by 0 bases, with 18 bases between them.

The V and J genes are TRBV6-4 and TRBJ1-5; no firm D call. The CDR3 length is 16 residues. Germline V gene data show CDR1 as MRHNA and CDR2 as SNTAGT. The germline V and J ends were trimmed by 0 bases and 5 bases, with 14 bases remaining between them. The CDR3 DNA reads TGTGCCAGCAGTGACTCGGAGGCAGGTCTTTATCAGCCCCAGCATTTT. Its protein product is CASSDSEAGLYQPQHF.